The source of this T cell receptor beta chain is a study of spatial heterogeneity in lung cancer. Time point of the sample: sample taken at primary tumor resection. The donors comprised around 76 untreated early-stage non-small cell lung cancer patients. Unsorted samples of tumor, nontumor lung or frozen PBMC had their whole RNA sequenced. Findings and limits, study-wide: Mutation counts in tumors were tracked by counts of expanded intratumoral alpha and beta TCRs. Coverage was estimated at roughly 7.3% of tumor T cells for alpha chains and around 12% for beta chains.

This clonotype has a count of ten or more. Its antigen is undetermined. The CDR3 runs 11 residues. Germline values: CDR1 SGHTA, CDR2 FQGNSA. Trimming left V 4 bases short and J 2 bases short, with 2 bases between. TCRdb analysed the 5' RACE reads with MiXCR anew, one entry per CDR3 protein. The sample includes 2,000 to 2,500 distinct CDR3 sequences, about 5.6% of them seen just once. The sample consisted of lung tumor tissue, taken at surgery. V is TRBV7-2 and J is TRBJ2-5; D is unclear. The source of this sequence is a male donor with early-stage non-small cell lung cancer. CDR3 region: CASSWQETQYF. CDR3 coding DNA: TGTGCCAGCAGCTGGCAAGAGACCCAGTACTTC.